The present T cell receptor (beta chain) was sequenced within a study of early T cells in non-severe SARS-CoV-2 infection. Study in general: Bulk RNA isolated from unsorted whole blood underwent sequencing; chains were not paired.

This CDR3 has 14 amino acids. Between the trimmed V and J ends, which lost 0 bases and 2 bases, there was a span of 9 bases. Individual cDNA molecules were tagged with unique molecular identifiers. MiXCR, applied by TCRdb to the 5' RACE reads, yields one record per CDR3 protein. The sample has tens of thousands of distinct CDR3 sequences, more than 5.5% seen once. This clonotype was seen many times. The sequencing here drew on whole blood, taken at baseline. The TCR sequence derives from an adult who was a healthcare worker with PCR-confirmed SARS-CoV-2 infection or an uninfected control (not recorded which). V and J are TRBV5-7 and TRBJ2-7, with D hard to call. TRBV5-7 is an open reading frame whose function is uncertain. This chain's CDR3 is CASSLDSLTYEQYF. CDR3 nucleotides: TGTGCCAGCAGCTTGGACAGTTTAACCTACGAGCAGTACTTC.